The present T cell receptor beta chain was sequenced within a study of blood T cell repertoires in COVID-19 (dated by TCRdb to the early 2020s). Notes on the research overall: Samples covering the acute and convalescent phases of COVID-19 were provided by collaborators in the United States, Italy and Spain. Where HLA class I and class II types were available, the types were taken from metadata supplied by the sample provider, not from assay-based typing. The repertoires were released in a freely available public database meant as a resource for research on the immune response to SARS-CoV-2. Nearly every sample came with metadata listing a de-identified subject ID, COVID-19 status, age in years and sex. The prospective study material was composed of cDNA or gDNA derived from T cells, B-cell-depleted T cells, or PBMCs. The samples were drawn from two sources: the first 160 participants of the ongoing ImmuneRACE study, and 1,200 or so subjects contributed by 6 global collaborators. The dataset comprised deeply sampled blood TCRbeta repertoires from subjects exposed to, actively infected with, or recovered from COVID-19. Study-wide findings and limitations: The quantity of clinical and demographic metadata differed by source and by participant and was supplied without curation.

TCRbeta CDR3 regions were amplified from genomic DNA using the immunoSEQ Assay, a bias-controlled multiplex PCR. Processing in the source paper ran as follows. Nucleated cell counts per sample were estimated from amplification of reference gene primers within the assay. Sequence reads were collapsed and filtered to measure the absolute abundance of every unique TCRbeta CDR3 rearrangement. For each sample, productive Simpson clonality was calculated as the square root of Simpson's diversity index across productive rearrangements. In its TCRdb copy, this immuneACCESS table keeps in-frame sequences only and misses some clones. Where compared with another copy, unresolved V genes explain less than half of these, and the others have no known cause. D and trimming come from the DNA, and the V and J calls and clone size come from that table. Recorded for this sample are approximately 96,000 clones; roughly 84% of them occurred a single time. The ten largest make up around 3% of the sample.

Each collaborating institution followed its own protocols to collect whole blood in K2EDTA tubes. For TCRbeta analysis, collaborators shipped samples in one of three forms: frozen whole blood, isolated PBMCs, or DNA extracted from either of those sample types. The CDR1 and CDR2 encoded by the germline V gene are LGHNT and FRNRAP. The junction carries 5 bases between V and J, which are trimmed by 5 bases and 7 bases respectively. The CDR3 goes from the cysteine to the phenylalanine over 10 residues. Only the CDR3 DNA is retained, 30 bases long and in frame from the first base. Concerning this clone itself: No antigen is known for it. No base qualities exist here, and no much larger clone lies one base off it.

The chain is encoded by TRBV12-5 joined to TRBJ1-1, with the D gene too uncertain to name. The specimen was peripheral blood. The origin of this receptor is a woman aged 80 or over with acute or convalescent COVID-19. The CDR3 protein is CASGISEAFF. The nucleotide sequence is TGTGCTAGTGGTATCAGTGAAGCTTTCTTT.